Below are 13 T cell receptor beta chains sequenced from a single sample in a study of shared clonotypes between healthy human individuals. Generated by immunoSEQ multiplex PCR, the TCRdb table keeps only in-frame clones and is missing some. The sample holds about 450,000 clones, 70% to 80% seen once. Sequencing was carried out using PBMCs. These receptors were taken from a woman aged 40 to 55 in good health. Some clones in this sample may be carry-over from other donors' samples.

Of note for this clone: This may stem from a read error, because a much larger clone lies one nucleotide away. This rearrangement joins TRBV28 to TRBJ2-7, with D perhaps matching TRBD1 or TRBD2 (5 bases each). The CDR3 spans 15 residues. The germline V gene encodes CDR1 MDHEN and CDR2 SYDVKM. The ends were cut back, 5 bases at V and 5 bases at J, with 19 bases in the middle. The DNA of the CDR3 is TGTGCCAGCAGTCCTTTCGGGACGGAGTTAAACGAGCAGTACTTC. Amino acid sequence: CASSPFGTELNEQYF.

The rearrangement joins TRBV5-1 to TRBJ1-4, with D possibly matching TRBD1 (6 bases). Trimming removed 4 bases from V and 5 bases from J, with 15 bases in between. CDR1 is SGHRS and CDR2 is YFSETQ in the germline V gene. This CDR3 comprises 15 residues. The chain's CDR3 is CASSPTGSANEKLFF. As DNA, the CDR3 is TGCGCCAGCAGCCCGACAGGAAGTGCCAATGAAAAACTGTTTTTT.

This clone has just a few counts. This chain joins TRBV5-1 and TRBJ2-7; TRBD1 or TRBD2 may be the D gene (6 bases each). CDR1 is SGHRS and CDR2 is YFSETQ in the germline V gene. Trimming took off 4 bases at V and 0 bases at J, with 11 bases between the two ends. The CDR3 is 14 amino acids. CDR3 DNA sequence: TGCGCCAGCAGCCCGGGGGCATTCTCCTACGAGCAGTACTTC. The encoded protein is CASSPGAFSYEQYF.

V usage is TRBV11-2 and J usage is TRBJ2-1; perhaps D is TRBD1 or TRBD2 (6 bases each). CDR3 length equals 18 residues. From germline, CDR1 is SGHAT and CDR2 FQNNGV. V dropped 4 bases and J dropped 0 bases, with 19 bases sitting between them. This CDR3 reads CASSWRGLGLFSYNEQFF. The CDR3 DNA reads as TGTGCCAGCAGCTGGAGGGGGTTAGGTCTGTTCTCCTACAATGAGCAGTTCTTC.

The J gene is TRBJ1-3, the V gene TRBV5-1, with unresolved D. Germline V CDR1 and CDR2: SGHRS, YFSETQ. This CDR3 is 15 amino acids long. V was pared by 0 bases and J by 0 bases, with 7 bases between. The CDR3 is CASSLGRASGNTIYF. CDR3 nucleotide sequence: TGCGCCAGCAGCTTGGGTCGAGCCTCTGGAAACACCATATATTTT.

This clone has only a few counts. The chain links TRBV27 to TRBJ1-2; D remains unclear. The ends were cut back, 2 bases at V and 8 bases at J, with 12 bases in the middle. There are 13 residues in the CDR3. Germline CDR1 is MNHEY and CDR2 is SMNVEV (reference sequence). The CDR3 loop is CASSLAGWGGYTF. The CDR3 DNA reads TGTGCCAGCAGTTTAGCGGGTTGGGGAGGCTACACCTTC.

J is TRBJ1-3 and V is TRBV27, with TRBD1 as a possible D gene (6 bases). The CDR3 is 16 amino acids. Germline CDR1 reads MNHEY; CDR2 reads SMNVEV (reference sequence). V dropped 0 bases and J dropped 4 bases, with 13 bases sitting between them. CDR3 in amino acids: CASSLSGRTAGNTIYF. The DNA for the CDR3 is TGTGCCAGCAGTTTATCAGGGCGGACAGCCGGAAACACCATATATTTT.

This sequence joins TRBV19 and TRBJ2-4; D is possibly TRBD1 (6 bases). This CDR3 spans 18 amino acids. V shed 5 bases and J shed 1 base, with 21 bases lying between them. Per the germline V gene, CDR1 is LNHDA and CDR2 is SQIVND (reference sequence). For the CDR3, the DNA is TGTGCCAGTAGTCCGAGGTTGGGGGCACAGACTGCCAAAAACATTCAGTACTTC. It yields the protein CASSPRLGAQTAKNIQYF. Drawing the rest from reference TRBV19 and TRBJ2-4, the complete variable domain is DGGITQSPKYLFRKEGQNVTLSCEQNLNHDAMYWYRQDPGQGLRLIYYSQIVNDFQKGDIAEGYSVSREKKESFPLTVTSAQKNPTAFYLCASSPRLGAQTAKNIQYFGAGTRLSVL.

The V and J genes are TRBV19 and TRBJ1-2, with 7 positions matching TRBD1. Looked up from germline, CDR1 is LNHDA and CDR2 is SQIVND (reference sequence). The CDR3 extends over 14 amino acids. The V and J ends lost 5 bases and 5 bases, in that order; junction bases with no gene match: 8. As DNA, the CDR3 is TGTGCCAGTAGTGTTCCCGGGACAGAGTATGGCTACACCTTC. As protein: CASSVPGTEYGYTF.

The rearrangement uses TRBV29-1 and TRBJ1-2; D not certain. CDR1 is SQVTM, CDR2 ANQGSEA, per germline. The V end lost 3 bases, the J end lost 5 bases, and 7 bases lay between the germline ends. This CDR3 has 11 residues. In nucleotides, the CDR3 is TGCAGCGTTGAGGTGGGATATGGCTACACCTTC. This translates into CSVEVGYGYTF.

In this sample, this clone turned up a few times. This chain links TRBV2 with TRBJ2-1, with D possibly TRBD2 on 6 matching bases. Per the germline V gene, CDR1 is SNHLY and CDR2 is FYNNEI. The CDR3 sequence is 14 residues long. The V end was cut by 8 bases, the J end by 5 bases, with 16 bases between. CDR3 loop: CASVAGNWDNEQFF. CDR3 DNA sequence: TGTGCCAGCGTGGCGGGAAATTGGGACAATGAGCAGTTCTTC.

The chain combines TRBV5-1 with TRBJ2-5; TRBD1 agrees at 8 bases. This CDR3 is built from 15 residues. In germline, CDR1 is SGHRS, CDR2 YFSETQ. After removal of 3 bases from V and 1 base from J, the junction contained 5 bases not matched to a gene. The DNA for the CDR3 is TGCGCCAGCAGCTCTGGACAGGGCGGCCAAGAGACCCAGTACTTC. The encoded protein is CASSSGQGGQETQYF.

This clone has just a few counts. It differs at one base from a far larger clone, so likely a read error. The same CDR3 arises from other DNA sequences in this sample as well. CDR3 sequence reads: CASSRGQGAEAFF. The CDR3 DNA is TGTGCCAGCAGCCGTGGACAGGGGGCCGAAGCTTTCTTT. This chain joins TRBV7-2 and TRBJ1-1, with 11 positions matching TRBD1. Germline V CDR1 and CDR2: SGHTA, FQGNSA. The CDR3 consists of 13 residues. V was pared by 5 bases and J by 8 bases, with 4 bases of the junction left unmatched.